These T cell receptor beta chains were read from a single sample in a study of shared clonotypes between healthy human individuals. Profiled with immunoSEQ multiplex PCR; TCRdb holds only in-frame clones, not every one. Found here are about 2.4 million clones, roughly 92% of them singletons; the top ten hold roughly 0.14%. Sequenced: naive CD4+ T cells sorted from blood. Every receptor here comes from a man aged 18 to 30 in good health. CDR3s include the opening cysteine and the closing phenylalanine or tryptophan. The D gene is left open where the match is weak. Clone size is not always given. Where it is, it says once, few, many or a class for expanded clones.

v_gene	d_gene	abundance	j_gene	len	CDR3nt	CDR3aa
TRBV28	.	.	TRBJ2-7	14	TGTGCCAGCAGCCGGGACAAAGGAGCCTACGAGCAGTACTTC	CASSRDKGAYEQYF
TRBV30	TRBD1	few	TRBJ1-1	12	TGTGCCCGGGGGACAGGGAGCACTGAAGCTTTCTTT	CARGTGSTEAFF
TRBV25-1	TRBD1	.	TRBJ1-2	16	TGTGCCAGCAGTGAATCCCGGACAGGGAGAGACTATGGCTACACCTTC	CASSESRTGRDYGYTF
TRBV6-5	TRBD1	.	TRBJ2-7	15	TGTGCCAGCAGTTACTCGCGGACAGGGGTCTACGAGCAGTACTTC	CASSYSRTGVYEQYF
TRBV6-6	TRBD2	.	TRBJ2-1	14	TGTGCCAGCAGGACGGCGGGACTAAGCAATGAGCAGTTCTTC	CASRTAGLSNEQFF
TRBV10-2	.	.	TRBJ2-3	13	TGCGCCAGCCGCGGACTATTCACAGATACGCAGTATTTT	CASRGLFTDTQYF
TRBV11-2	.	.	TRBJ1-1	14	TGTGCCAGCAGCTTAGATCAGGGGTGGACTGAAGCTTTCTTT	CASSLDQGWTEAFF
TRBV6-5	TRBD1	.	TRBJ2-7	14	TGTGCCAGCAGTCGCGACAGGGTTGGGTACGAGCAGTACTTC	CASSRDRVGYEQYF
TRBV2	TRBD1	.	TRBJ2-5	15	TGTGCCAGCAGGCTGGGGACAGGCAAACAAGAGACCCAGTACTTC	CASRLGTGKQETQYF
TRBV5-6	.	.	TRBJ2-1	17	TGTGCCAGCAGCGCCAAACAGGGAGACTGGCTCTACAATGAGCAGTTCTTC	CASSAKQGDWLYNEQFF
TRBV5-1	TRBD1	.	TRBJ2-5	15	TGCGCCAGCCAGGGGGTGCAGGGGTCACAAGAGACCCAGTACTTC	CASQGVQGSQETQYF
TRBV6-5	.	.	TRBJ1-4	13	TGTGCCAGCAGTTACTCGATCAGGGAAAAACTGTTTTTT	CASSYSIREKLFF
TRBV18	TRBD1	.	TRBJ1-1	18	TGTGCCAGCTCACCACCGGGACAGGGGAGTTTTCGGGTCACTGAAGCTTTCTTT	CASSPPGQGSFRVTEAFF
TRBV6-6	.	.	TRBJ2-7	13	TGTGCCAGCAGTTACCCGAAACAGCCCGAGCAGTACTTC	CASSYPKQPEQYF
TRBV2	.	few	TRBJ1-6	13	TGTGCCAGCAGTTCCGGGACATCTTCACCCCTCCACTTT	CASSSGTSSPLHF
TRBV28	.	.	TRBJ2-1	14	TGTGCCAGCAGCCGGAAACCAGGCTACAATGAGCAGTTCTTC	CASSRKPGYNEQFF
TRBV28	TRBD1	.	TRBJ1-2	14	TGTGCCAGCAGTTCCGGACAGGGCTCCTATGGCTACACCTTC	CASSSGQGSYGYTF
TRBV29-1	.	.	TRBJ1-1	16	TGCAGCGTCCTGACAGAGGCGGTTGCCCGGGAAACTGAAGCTTTCTTT	CSVLTEAVARETEAFF
TRBV19	TRBD1	.	TRBJ2-7	18	TGTGCCAGTAGTATTTGGGGCCGGGGACAGGGGTTTCCCTACGAGCAGTACTTC	CASSIWGRGQGFPYEQYF
TRBV30	TRBD1	.	TRBJ1-2	14	TGTGCCTTTAGGACAGGCGACGCTAACTATGGCTACACCTTC	CAFRTGDANYGYTF
TRBV7-8	TRBD2	.	TRBJ2-1	19	TGTGCCAGCAGCTTAGGTCTGTTGTTAGCGGGAGGGGTATACAATGAGCAGTTCTTC	CASSLGLLLAGGVYNEQFF
TRBV10-1	TRBD1	few	TRBJ1-1	13	TGCGCCAGCAGTTTCGGACAGGGCACTGAAGCTTTCTTT	CASSFGQGTEAFF
TRBV9	TRBD1	.	TRBJ2-2	14	TGTGCCAGCAGCTCGCGACAGGGGACCGGGGAGCTGTTTTTT	CASSSRQGTGELFF
TRBV6-5	.	.	TRBJ2-5	13	TGTGCCAGCAGTTACGGTCGGAAAGAGACCCAGTACTTC	CASSYGRKETQYF
TRBV7-9	TRBD1	.	TRBJ1-4	14	TGTGCCAGCAGCTTGACAGGGGGTGGTGAAAAACTGTTTTTT	CASSLTGGGEKLFF
TRBV7-7	TRBD2	.	TRBJ2-1	16	TGTGCTAGCAGCCCAGGTTCTAGCGGGGGGGCTAATGAGCAGTTCTTC	CASSPGSSGGANEQFF
TRBV30	.	once	TRBJ2-3	14	TGTGCCTGGAGTAGAGCGTTGGGCACAGATACGCAGTATTTT	CAWSRALGTDTQYF
TRBV11-2	.	.	TRBJ2-5	16	TGTGCCAGCAGCTTAGTGCGGTCAGGGGGGAAGAGGGCCCAGTACTTC	CASSLVRSGGKRAQYF
TRBV12-5	TRBD2	.	TRBJ2-3	15	TGTGCTAGTGGTTTCTGGACTAGCGGGACAGATACGCAGTATTTT	CASGFWTSGTDTQYF
TRBV10-3	TRBD2	once	TRBJ2-3	15	TGTGCCATCAGGAGGGAGCGGGGGGGCGCAGATACGCAGTATTTT	CAIRRERGGADTQYF
TRBV18	.	.	TRBJ1-1	13	TGTGCCAGCTCACCAGAGGGGGATACTGAAGCTTTCTTT	CASSPEGDTEAFF
TRBV5-1	TRBD1	.	TRBJ1-4	15	TGCGCCAGCAGCCCTAATACAGGGGGCGACGAAAAACTGTTTTTT	CASSPNTGGDEKLFF
TRBV11-2	.	.	TRBJ2-2	16	TGTGCCAGCAGCTTAGGGGGCGGGAAGCACACCGGGGAGCTGTTTTTT	CASSLGGGKHTGELFF
TRBV30	.	.	TRBJ1-2	14	TGTGCCTGGAGACTGGATATTATATTGGGTGGCTACACCTTC	CAWRLDIILGGYTF
TRBV7-9	.	.	TRBJ2-1	15	TGTGCCAGCAGCTTAGCGGGACCCTCCTACAATGAGCAGTTCTTC	CASSLAGPSYNEQFF
TRBV4-3	TRBD2	.	TRBJ2-7	16	TGCGCCAGCAGCCAATGGGCTAGCGGGAGTTCCTACGAGCAGTACTTC	CASSQWASGSSYEQYF
TRBV7-2	.	.	TRBJ2-7	14	TGTGCCAGCAGCACCCGGGACAACGCCTACGAGCAGTACTTC	CASSTRDNAYEQYF
TRBV7-2	TRBD2	.	TRBJ2-1	16	TGTGCCAGCAGCTCTAGCGGGAAGAGCTCCTACAATGAGCAGTTCTTC	CASSSSGKSSYNEQFF
TRBV2	.	few	TRBJ1-1	13	TGTGCCAGCAGGGCCCAACAGGGAATTGAAGCTTTCTTT	CASRAQQGIEAFF
TRBV5-4	.	once	TRBJ1-5	16	TGTGCCAGCAGCTTGGTGGCAGGGACACTCAATCAGCCCCAGCATTTT	CASSLVAGTLNQPQHF
TRBV2	.	.	TRBJ2-3	13	TGTGCCAGCAGCGTCCAGGGAACAGATACGCAGTATTTT	CASSVQGTDTQYF
TRBV10-3	TRBD1	.	TRBJ1-1	13	TGTGCCATCGGGGGGACAGGGGCCACTGAAGCTTTCTTT	CAIGGTGATEAFF
TRBV6-6	.	once	TRBJ2-3	12	TGTGCCAGCAGACGTCTCACAGATACGCAGTATTTT	CASRRLTDTQYF
TRBV5-1	.	.	TRBJ2-2	16	TGCGCCAGCAGCTTGGCGGCAGGGACCCCAACCGGGGAGCTGTTTTTT	CASSLAAGTPTGELFF
TRBV19	.	.	TRBJ2-7	15	TGTGCCAGTAGTATAGCCAGCCAGCACCCCTACGAGCAGTACTTC	CASSIASQHPYEQYF
TRBV5-1	.	.	TRBJ2-3	16	TGCGCCAGCAGCTTGGGCCCCCTACCCTCGGTAGATACGCAGTATTTT	CASSLGPLPSVDTQYF
TRBV18	TRBD1	few	TRBJ2-7	15	TGTGCCAGCTCACCTGGACAGGGGGCCTCCTACGAGCAGTACTTC	CASSPGQGASYEQYF
TRBV21-1	.	.	TRBJ1-4	13	TGTGCCAGCAGCGCCCTGGAGGGGGACAAACTGTTTTTT	CASSALEGDKLFF
TRBV5-1	TRBD1	.	TRBJ1-1	15	TGCGCCAGCAGCCTGGAGGGACAGGGCGGCGTGGGTGCTTTCTTT	CASSLEGQGGVGAFF
TRBV30	TRBD2	.	TRBJ2-3	15	TGTGCCTGGAGATTACTAGCGGGGATAACAGATACGCAGTATTTT	CAWRLLAGITDTQYF
TRBV2	.	.	TRBJ2-3	12	TGTGCCAGCAGTGAAGGACAAAGTACGCAGTATTTT	CASSEGQSTQYF
TRBV5-1	TRBD1	.	TRBJ1-1	17	TGCGCCAGCAGCTTGGGCGGGACAGCAGTCATGAACACTGAAGCTTTCTTT	CASSLGGTAVMNTEAFF
TRBV5-4	TRBD1	few	TRBJ1-2	14	TGTGCCAGCAGCTTGGCGGGACAGATCTATGGCTACACCTTC	CASSLAGQIYGYTF
TRBV27	TRBD1	.	TRBJ2-5	15	TGTGCCAGCAGTTTCTTTGACAGGGGGCAAGAGACCCAGTACTTC	CASSFFDRGQETQYF
TRBV5-1	.	.	TRBJ2-3	16	TGCGCCAGCAGCTTGGCGGCTAGCGCGAGCACAGATACGCAGTATTTT	CASSLAASASTDTQYF
TRBV19	.	.	TRBJ1-2	13	TGTGCCAGTAGATTCGCAGGGAACTATGGCTACACCTTC	CASRFAGNYGYTF
TRBV4-1	TRBD2	once	TRBJ2-1	16	TGCGCCAGCAGCCAGGGCGTAGCGGGAGGGTGGGATGAGCAGTTCTTC	CASSQGVAGGWDEQFF